The 15 T cell receptor beta chains below were found in one sample sequenced in a study of T cell responses to AZD1222 COVID-19 vaccine. Profiling relied on immunoSEQ multiplex PCR, and the TCRdb table lists in-frame clones only, not all of them. Among about 180,000 clones listed, 75% to 90% were seen once. The specimen was peripheral blood, collected 28 days after the second dose of the MenACWY control vaccine. Receptors were obtained from an adult who received the MenACWY meningococcal vaccine as a control.

The V gene is TRBV7-2, the J gene TRBJ2-1; the match to TRBD2 covers 9 bases. Germline CDR1 reads SGHTA; CDR2 reads FQGNSA. The V segment lost 3 bases and the J segment 7 bases; nucleotides outside the gene matches: 7. The CDR3 is made up of 15 amino acids. The CDR3 DNA follows: TGTGCCAGCAGCTTCCAGCGGGAGGCCCCAAATGAGCAGTTCTTC. Translated, it gives CASSFQREAPNEQFF.

The chain links TRBV4-3 to TRBJ1-2, with a tentative D call TRBD1 (6 bases). Germline V lookup: CDR1 LGHNA, CDR2 YSLEER. Trimming took off 3 bases at V and 3 bases at J, with 11 bases between the two ends. This CDR3 has 14 amino acids. This CDR3 reads CASSQGQAHYGYTF. The CDR3, as DNA: TGCGCCAGCAGCCAGGGACAAGCCCACTATGGCTACACCTTC.

The chain couples TRBV12-3 or TRBV12-4 to TRBJ2-1; D might be TRBD1 (5 bases). V was trimmed by 6 bases and J by 8 bases, leaving 14 bases between them. The CDR3 has 13 amino acids. CDR3 residues: CASRLIAGYEQFF. The CDR3, as DNA: TGTGCCAGCAGATTAATTGCAGGGTATGAGCAGTTCTTC.

The chain couples TRBV5-4 to TRBJ2-7; D gene uncertain. CDR3 size: 12 residues. V was clipped by 0 bases and J by 4 bases, with 5 bases between them. Germline V lookup: CDR1 SGHNT, CDR2 YYREEE (reference sequence). The chain's CDR3 is CASSLVGYEQYF. DNA for the CDR3: TGTGCCAGCAGCTTGGTTGGTTACGAGCAGTACTTC.

This rearrangement joins TRBV6-2 or TRBV6-3 to TRBJ2-7; D might be TRBD2 (6 bases). V was trimmed by 0 bases and J by 2 bases, leaving 14 bases between them. The CDR3 is 16 residues long. From germline, CDR1 is MNHEY and CDR2 SVGEGT. The chain's CDR3 is CASSYSTGRTTYEQYF. CDR3 DNA sequence: TGTGCCAGCAGTTACTCGACCGGACGGACTACCTACGAGCAGTACTTC.

The table lists this clone with a few counts. J is TRBJ1-5 and V is TRBV2, with TRBD1 matching 8 bases. CDR1 is SNHLY and CDR2 is FYNNEI in the germline V gene. V lost 6 bases, J lost 7 bases, and 5 bases stayed unmatched. The CDR3 loop spans 13 amino acids. In DNA, the CDR3 is TGTGCCAGCAGCGGACAGGGTGGCCAGCCCCAGCATTTT. Translating it yields CASSGQGGQPQHF.

The rearrangement links TRBV7-2 to TRBJ1-2; tentatively, D is TRBD1 (5 bases). CDR1 and CDR2 from the germline V gene are SGHTA and FQGNSA. The CDR3 extends over 15 amino acids. Trimming left V 5 bases short and J 4 bases short, with 17 bases between. The CDR3 DNA reads TGTGCCAGCAGCGGGCCAGGGAACTTAGTCTATGGCTACACCTTC. The encoded protein is CASSGPGNLVYGYTF.

This clone was observed a few times. The chain carries TRBV19 and TRBJ2-5; 12 bases align to TRBD2. Germline CDR1 and CDR2: LNHDA and SQIVND (reference sequence). V gave up 1 base and J gave up 5 bases; unmatched junction bases: 2. The CDR3 is 15 amino acids. CDR3 region: CASSIATSGGETQYF. Written as DNA, the CDR3 is TGTGCCAGTAGTATAGCCACTAGCGGGGGGGAGACCCAGTACTTC.

This chain links TRBV28 with TRBJ1-2; 10 nucleotides line up with TRBD1. The CDR3 sequence is 15 residues long. V was pared by 5 bases and J by 7 bases, with 10 bases of the junction left unmatched. CDR1 and CDR2 (germline): MDHEN, SYDVKM. CDR3 sequence reads: CASSEAGTGVPGYTF. CDR3 nucleotides: TGTGCCAGCAGTGAAGCCGGGACAGGGGTTCCTGGCTACACCTTC.

The J gene is TRBJ2-5, the V gene TRBV5-1; D tentatively reads TRBD1 or TRBD2 (5 bases each). The V gene's germline CDR1 is SGHRS and CDR2 YFSETQ. V lost 0 bases and J 5 bases, leaving 17 bases between the germline ends. This CDR3 comprises 16 residues. This chain's CDR3 is CASSLGPGPTIETQYF. CDR3 sequence (DNA): TGCGCCAGCAGCTTGGGGCCGGGACCTACTATCGAGACCCAGTACTTC.

This rearrangement joins TRBV3-1 (or the pseudogene TRBV3-2) to TRBJ1-4; D ambiguous. The V gene lost 1 base and the J gene lost 10 bases, with 13 bases spanning the gap. CDR3 size: 14 residues. Germline V gives CDR1 LGHDT, CDR2 YNNKEL (reference sequence). The CDR3 sequence is CASSQVGSGGKLFF. The CDR3 DNA follows: TGTGCCAGCAGCCAAGTAGGTTCCGGCGGAAAACTGTTTTTT.

This clone was detected a few times. This chain uses TRBV9 with TRBJ1-6; weak D call: TRBD1 (5 bases). The CDR3 runs to 15 residues. The V end lost 0 bases, the J end lost 4 bases, and 8 bases lay between the germline ends. Germline CDR1 and CDR2: SGDLS and YYNGEE. The CDR3 nucleotides read TGTGCCAGCAGCGTAGTGGCAGGGTATAATTCACCCCTCCACTTT. As protein: CASSVVAGYNSPLHF.

This clone has just a few counts. The chain carries TRBV19 and TRBJ2-7; no clear D gene. Trimming removed 0 bases at V and 1 base at J, with 7 bases between. Germline CDR1 LNHDA, CDR2 SQIVND (reference sequence). The CDR3 is 14 amino acids. The CDR3 spells CASSIDYFSYEQYF. The CDR3 nucleotides read TGTGCCAGTAGTATAGACTACTTTTCCTACGAGCAGTACTTC.

The gene calls are TRBV6-5 and TRBJ2-5, with 7 bases identical to TRBD1. Unmatched junction bases numbered 6, after V lost 6 bases and J lost 2 bases. The CDR3 totals 14 residues. Germline V gene lookup returns CDR1 MNHEY and CDR2 SVGAGI. The CDR3 coding sequence is TGTGCCAGCAGCGGGACAGTTACTCAAGAGACCCAGTACTTC. Translated, it gives CASSGTVTQETQYF.

The gene calls are TRBV5-1 and TRBJ1-1; the D gene is possibly TRBD1 (6 bases). This CDR3 has 14 amino acids. Germline-derived CDR1 and CDR2 are SGHRS and YFSETQ. V lost 9 bases to trimming and J lost 0 bases, with 15 bases between them. The CDR3 nucleotides are TGCGCCACCGCAGTTGGGGGCATGAACACTGAAGCTTTCTTT. Translated, it gives CATAVGGMNTEAFF.